These T cell receptor beta chains were read from a single sample in a study of T cell responses to AZD1222 COVID-19 vaccine. The protocol was immunoSEQ multiplex PCR, while the TCRdb copy is restricted to in-frame clones and leaves out a portion. The sample includes about 220,000 clones, under 95% of them seen just once. This material consisted of peripheral blood, taken on day 0 of MenACWY control vaccination. The receptors were sampled from an adult in good health. The conserved cysteine and the conserved F or W are not part of the CDR3 here. Size is stated for part of the rows, as once, few or many counts, or as a class when the clone is expanded.

v_call,j_call,clone_size,cdr3_aa
TRBV7-9,TRBJ1-6,NA,ASSFGQPGSPLH
TRBV30,TRBJ1-2,NA,AWSVTGGADYGYT
TRBV4-1,TRBJ2-1,NA,ASSQVGLLAGGYNEQF
TRBV18,TRBJ1-1,NA,ASSPRGMNTEAF
TRBV24-1,TRBJ2-1,NA,ATSETSGGSWNEQF
TRBV7-8,TRBJ1-6,NA,ASSWPTGLNSPLH
TRBV6-6,TRBJ2-7,NA,ASRAGGNSYEQY
TRBV6-5,TRBJ1-1,NA,ASRLQRLTEAF
TRBV7-2,TRBJ2-2,NA,ASSSSPSGGAIGELF
TRBV6-2/TRBV6-3,TRBJ1-6,NA,ASSLPGIYSPLH
TRBV24-1,TRBJ1-1,NA,ATSQDRVEAF
TRBV21-1,TRBJ1-5,NA,ASSKGFWDISNQPQH
TRBV5-1,TRBJ1-3,NA,ASSPSVTGGFTIY
TRBV4-2,TRBJ1-3,NA,ASSQKTGPGNTIY
TRBV20-1,TRBJ2-3,NA,SASARQGTDTQY
TRBV5-1,TRBJ1-5,NA,ASSLVGQDQPQH
TRBV6-5,TRBJ1-3,NA,ASTRTVSSGNTIY
TRBV27,TRBJ1-5,NA,ASSLDRRKPQH
TRBV5-5,TRBJ1-1,NA,ASSPRQGQGDMNTEAF
TRBV4-3,TRBJ1-2,few,ASSQDLGIQYGYT
TRBV20-1,TRBJ2-1,NA,SASPPEALRNEQF
TRBV2,TRBJ2-7,NA,ASSARTGISYEQY
TRBV6-5,TRBJ1-6,NA,ASSLQEWGGSPLH
TRBV4-1,TRBJ1-6,NA,ASSREGIRENYNSPLH
TRBV19,TRBJ1-1,NA,ASSRDRGTEAF
TRBV2,TRBJ2-5,NA,ASSEDTRETQY
TRBV3-1/TRBV3-2,TRBJ1-4,NA,ASSRPGAANEKLF
TRBV7-2,TRBJ2-7,NA,ASSYGRVREQY
TRBV7-2,TRBJ1-5,NA,ASRDKQGVGNQPQH
TRBV15,TRBJ1-1,NA,ATSRDRSVGAF
TRBV28,TRBJ1-5,NA,ASSLATGGGQPQH
TRBV19,TRBJ2-1,NA,ASRVRGSSYNEQF
TRBV4-1,TRBJ1-1,NA,ASSQDLNRNTEAF
TRBV5-1,TRBJ1-2,NA,ASSWGEGGYT
TRBV7-9,TRBJ1-2,once,ASSFKGQGVPGNYGYT
TRBV7-2,TRBJ1-6,NA,ASSLVRINSPLH
TRBV18,TRBJ1-2,NA,ASSPPEVGYGYT
TRBV19,TRBJ2-3,NA,AVKKPGLDTQY
TRBV19,TRBJ1-6,NA,ASSIGQGADNSPLH
TRBV19,TRBJ2-1,NA,ASSSPGTGANEQF
TRBV28,TRBJ1-5,NA,ASSLRPGPRNQPQH
TRBV7-9,TRBJ2-6,once,ASTPFRQSGANVLT
TRBV5-5,TRBJ2-1,NA,ASSLDAPPGEQF
TRBV5-1,TRBJ1-1,NA,ASSFSSGTGGRNTEAF
TRBV19,TRBJ1-2,NA,ASSAQAIIYGYT
TRBV27,TRBJ1-2,NA,ASSLRTSYGYT
TRBV7-2,TRBJ2-3,NA,ASSLRSGPYETDTQY
TRBV3-1/TRBV3-2,TRBJ2-7,NA,ASSQPGGEQY
TRBV5-6,TRBJ1-3,NA,ASSLAGAGNTIY
TRBV7-3,TRBJ2-1,NA,ASSLNGLAGVNEQF
TRBV27,TRBJ2-2,NA,ASSSGLAGGTGELF
TRBV6-5,TRBJ2-7,NA,ASSYGTGIDEQY